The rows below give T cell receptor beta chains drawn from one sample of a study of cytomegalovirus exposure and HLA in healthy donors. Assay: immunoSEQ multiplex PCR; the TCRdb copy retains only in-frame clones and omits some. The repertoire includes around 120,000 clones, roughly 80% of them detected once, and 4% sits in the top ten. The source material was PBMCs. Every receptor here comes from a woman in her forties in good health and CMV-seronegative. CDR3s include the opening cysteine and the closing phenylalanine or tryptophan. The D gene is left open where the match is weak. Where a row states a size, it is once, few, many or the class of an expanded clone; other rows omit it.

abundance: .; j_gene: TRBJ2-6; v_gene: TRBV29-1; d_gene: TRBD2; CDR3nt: TGCAGCGTTCGGAGCGGGAGGGCCCTACTCTCTGGGGCCAACGTCCTGACTTTC; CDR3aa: CSVRSGRALLSGANVLTF
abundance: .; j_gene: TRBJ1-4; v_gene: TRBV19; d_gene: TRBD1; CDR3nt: TGTGCCAGTAGTATTCGTGGACAGGCGAATGAAAAACTGTTTTTT; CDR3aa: CASSIRGQANEKLFF
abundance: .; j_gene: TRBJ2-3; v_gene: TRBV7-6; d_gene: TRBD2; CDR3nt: TGTGCCAGCAGCCGCCCTCTAGCGGGGGGTCGGGATACGCAGTATTTT; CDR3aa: CASSRPLAGGRDTQYF
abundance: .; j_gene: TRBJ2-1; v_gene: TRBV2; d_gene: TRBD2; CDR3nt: TGTGCCTGCCGGACTAGCGGGAGGAGCTCCTACAATGAGCAGTTCTTC; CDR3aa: CACRTSGRSSYNEQFF
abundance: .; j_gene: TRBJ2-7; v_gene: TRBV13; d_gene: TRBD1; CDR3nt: TGTGCCAGCAGACCCCGTGGACAGGGTCGCGAGCAGTACTTC; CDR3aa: CASRPRGQGREQYF
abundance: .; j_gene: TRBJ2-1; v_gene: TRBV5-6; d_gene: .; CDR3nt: TGTGCCAGCAGCCGGCTAGCGACCTCTTACAATGAGCAGTTCTTC; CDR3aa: CASSRLATSYNEQFF
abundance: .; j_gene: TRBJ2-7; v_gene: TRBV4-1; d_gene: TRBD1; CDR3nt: TGCGCCAGCAGCCAAGTCTACGGGACAGGGGGGCACGAGCAGTACTTC; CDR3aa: CASSQVYGTGGHEQYF
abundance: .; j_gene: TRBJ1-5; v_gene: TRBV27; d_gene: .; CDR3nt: TGTGCCAGCAGTTTATCGTTTGACACACTTAGCAATCAGCCCCAGCATTTT; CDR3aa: CASSLSFDTLSNQPQHF
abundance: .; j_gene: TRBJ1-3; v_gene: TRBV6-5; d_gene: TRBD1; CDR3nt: TGTGCCCGCAGTTTGGGGACAGCTCGCTCTGGAAACACCATATATTTT; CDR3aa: CARSLGTARSGNTIYF
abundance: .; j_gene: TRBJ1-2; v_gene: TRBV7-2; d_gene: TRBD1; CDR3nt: TGTGCCAGCAGGGACACAGGGGTCGGCGGCTACACCTTC; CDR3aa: CASRDTGVGGYTF
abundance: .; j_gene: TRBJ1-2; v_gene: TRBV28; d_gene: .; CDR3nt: TGTGCCAGCAGTTTGACAGGCAACCTTAACTATGGCTACACCTTC; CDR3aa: CASSLTGNLNYGYTF
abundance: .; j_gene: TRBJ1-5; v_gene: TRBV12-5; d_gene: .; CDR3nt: TGTGCTAGTGGTTTGGGACAGGTCAATAGCAATCAGCCCCAGCATTTT; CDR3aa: CASGLGQVNSNQPQHF
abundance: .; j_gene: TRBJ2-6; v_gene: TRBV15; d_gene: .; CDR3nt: TGTGCCACCAGCAGAGATCCGGGGTCTGGGGCCAACGTCCTGACTTTC; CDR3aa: CATSRDPGSGANVLTF
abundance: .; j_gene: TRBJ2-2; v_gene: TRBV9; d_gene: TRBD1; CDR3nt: TGTGCCAGCAGCCCCAGACAGGGGTCCCCCAACACCGGGGAGCTGTTTTTT; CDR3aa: CASSPRQGSPNTGELFF
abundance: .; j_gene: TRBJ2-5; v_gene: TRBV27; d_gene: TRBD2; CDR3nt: TGTGCCAGCAGTCCCGACCGAAGACTAGCGGTCTCCCAAGAGACCCAGTACTTC; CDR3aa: CASSPDRRLAVSQETQYF
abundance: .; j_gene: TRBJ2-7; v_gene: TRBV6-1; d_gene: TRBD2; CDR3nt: TGTGCCAGCAGTGAAGCGACAAGCGGGAGAAAGAGGGCCTACGAGCAGTACTTC; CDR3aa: CASSEATSGRKRAYEQYF
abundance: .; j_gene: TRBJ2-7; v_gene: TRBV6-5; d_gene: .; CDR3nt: TGTGCCAGCAGTTACTTAAGAAGCGGAGCTTCCTACGAGCAGTACTTC; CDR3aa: CASSYLRSGASYEQYF
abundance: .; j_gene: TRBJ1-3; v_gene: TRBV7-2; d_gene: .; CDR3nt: TGTGCCAGCAGCTTAGGGCCAGCTGGAAACACCATATATTTT; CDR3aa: CASSLGPAGNTIYF
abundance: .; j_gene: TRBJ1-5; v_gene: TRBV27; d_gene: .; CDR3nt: TGTGCCAGCCGCGGGCTCAACAATCAGCCCCAGCATTTT; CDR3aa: CASRGLNNQPQHF
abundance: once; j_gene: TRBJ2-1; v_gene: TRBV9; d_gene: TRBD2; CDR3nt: TGTGCCAGCAGCGCGGGGGGACTTGACAATGAGCAGTTCTTC; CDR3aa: CASSAGGLDNEQFF
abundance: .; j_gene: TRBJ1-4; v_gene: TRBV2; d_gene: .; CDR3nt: TGTGCCAGCAGTGATCCAGGTAGAGAAAAACTGTTTTTT; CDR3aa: CASSDPGREKLFF
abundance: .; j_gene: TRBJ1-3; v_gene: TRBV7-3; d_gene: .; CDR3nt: TGTGCCAGCAGCCATGCCGCGGGAAACACCATATATTTT; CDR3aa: CASSHAAGNTIYF
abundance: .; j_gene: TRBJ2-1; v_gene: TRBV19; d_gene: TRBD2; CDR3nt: TGTGCCAGTAGTGTAGGACTAGCGGGAGTCTATGAGCAGTTCTTC; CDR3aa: CASSVGLAGVYEQFF
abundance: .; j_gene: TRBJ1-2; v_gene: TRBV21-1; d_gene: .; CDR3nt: TGTGCCAGCAGCAAAGCTCCTGACAGGGAGGTCTGCGGCTACACCTTC; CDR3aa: CASSKAPDREVCGYTF
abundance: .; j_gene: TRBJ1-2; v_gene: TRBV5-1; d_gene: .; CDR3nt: TGCGCCAGCAGCTCCGGGGAGACCTACACCTTC; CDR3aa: CASSSGETYTF
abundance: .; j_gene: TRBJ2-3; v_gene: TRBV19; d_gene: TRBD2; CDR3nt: TGTGCCAGTAGGATTAGCGGGGGGTTTAGCACAGATACGCAGTATTTT; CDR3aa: CASRISGGFSTDTQYF
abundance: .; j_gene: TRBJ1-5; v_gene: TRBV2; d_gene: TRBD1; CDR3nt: TGTGCCAGCAGCCGGGACAGGGGTTATCAGCCCCAGCATTTT; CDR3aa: CASSRDRGYQPQHF
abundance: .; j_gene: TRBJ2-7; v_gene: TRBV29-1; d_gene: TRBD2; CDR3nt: TGCAGCGTTGATCCCAGCGGGAGCTCCTACGAGCAGTACTTC; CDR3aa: CSVDPSGSSYEQYF
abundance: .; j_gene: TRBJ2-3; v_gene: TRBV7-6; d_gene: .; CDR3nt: TGTGCCAGCAGCTTAGGGGGCCGCGGGACCAGCACAGATACGCAGTATTTT; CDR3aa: CASSLGGRGTSTDTQYF
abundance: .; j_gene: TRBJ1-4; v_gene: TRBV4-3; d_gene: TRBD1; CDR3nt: TGCGCCAGCAGCCAAGGGGTGGACAGGGATGAAAAACTGTTTTTT; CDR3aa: CASSQGVDRDEKLFF
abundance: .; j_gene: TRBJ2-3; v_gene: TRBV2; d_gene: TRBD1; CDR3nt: TGTGCCAGCAGTGGACAGGGGCGCACAGATACGCAGTATTTT; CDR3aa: CASSGQGRTDTQYF
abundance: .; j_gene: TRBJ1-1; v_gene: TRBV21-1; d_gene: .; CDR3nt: TGTGCCAGCAGCGAAGAACGGGACAGTAGCACTGAAGCTTTCTTT; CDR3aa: CASSEERDSSTEAFF
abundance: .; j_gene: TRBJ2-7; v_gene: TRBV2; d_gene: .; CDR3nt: TGTGCCAGTCTGCGGCGGGGCGAGCAGTACTTC; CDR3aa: CASLRRGEQYF
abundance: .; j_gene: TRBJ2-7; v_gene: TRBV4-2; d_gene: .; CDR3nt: TGTGCCAGCAGCCAAGCGGGAGCTGCCTACGAGCAGTACTTC; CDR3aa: CASSQAGAAYEQYF
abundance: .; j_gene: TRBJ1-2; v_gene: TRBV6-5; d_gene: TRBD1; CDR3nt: TGTGCCAGCAGTTACTCCCGGACAGGGGGCATGGGCTACACCTTC; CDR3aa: CASSYSRTGGMGYTF
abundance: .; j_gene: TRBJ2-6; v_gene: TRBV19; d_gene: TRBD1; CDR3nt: TGTGCCACCAGCCCGGGACAGGGGAACTCTGGGGCCAACGTCCTGACTTTC; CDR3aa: CATSPGQGNSGANVLTF
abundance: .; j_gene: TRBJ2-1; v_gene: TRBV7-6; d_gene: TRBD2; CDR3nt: TGTGCCAGCAGCTTGTCTAGCGGCTACAATGAGCAGTTCTTC; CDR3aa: CASSLSSGYNEQFF
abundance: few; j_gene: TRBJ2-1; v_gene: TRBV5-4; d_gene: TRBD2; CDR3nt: TGTGCCAGCAGCTTAAACGGGGGGGCCGGGAATGAGCAGTTCTTC; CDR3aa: CASSLNGGAGNEQFF
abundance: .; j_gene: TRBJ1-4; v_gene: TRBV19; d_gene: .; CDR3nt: TGTGCCAGTAGTATCGCGGGGACAACTAATGAAAAACTGTTTTTT; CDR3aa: CASSIAGTTNEKLFF
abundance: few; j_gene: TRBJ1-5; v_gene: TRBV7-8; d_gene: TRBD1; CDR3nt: TGTGCCAGCAGCGCCTTGACAGGGAGCAATCAGCCCCAGCATTTT; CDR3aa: CASSALTGSNQPQHF
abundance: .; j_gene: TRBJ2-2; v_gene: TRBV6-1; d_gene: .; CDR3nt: TGTGCCAGCAGTCTAGAGCTAGCCGGGGAGCTGTTTTTT; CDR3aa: CASSLELAGELFF
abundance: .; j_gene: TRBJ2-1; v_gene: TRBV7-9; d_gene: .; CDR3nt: TGTGCCAGCAGCCCGGAGACTCCCAGCTCCTACAATGAGCAGTTCTTC; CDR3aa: CASSPETPSSYNEQFF
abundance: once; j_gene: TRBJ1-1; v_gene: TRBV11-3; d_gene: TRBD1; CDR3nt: TGTGCCAGCAGCCCCGCCACAGGGGGCAACACTGAAGCTTTCTTT; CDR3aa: CASSPATGGNTEAFF
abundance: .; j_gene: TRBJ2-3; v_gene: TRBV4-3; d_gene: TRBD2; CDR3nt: TGCGCCAGCAGCCATGACCATATTCTAGCGGGAGTTCCAGATACGCAGTATTTT; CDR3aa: CASSHDHILAGVPDTQYF